This TCR beta chain derives from a study of blood T cell repertoires in COVID-19. Authors' analysis steps: Estimation of nucleated cell counts was performed using reference gene primer amplification. Sequencing was performed with immunoSEQ multiplex PCR; in TCRdb, only in-frame clones are kept and a portion is missing. That table furnishes V, J and clone size, whereas the DNA furnished D and trimming. In the table there are roughly 150,000 clones, 70% to 90% of which are singletons. V was clipped by 6 bases and J by 5 bases, with 20 bases between them. Germline CDR1 and CDR2: MNHNY and SVGAGI (reference sequence). The CDR3 totals 15 residues. This clone was picked up a small number of times.

The gene calls are TRBV6-6 and TRBJ2-7; a weak D match, TRBD2 (7 bases). The sequence came from a human donor in a cohort sampled during active COVID-19. Sequenced input: peripheral blood. The CDR3 nucleotides are TGTGCCAGCAGGCTAGGGGGAGGGCCCTATGACGAGCAGTACTTC. This encodes CASRLGGGPYDEQYF.